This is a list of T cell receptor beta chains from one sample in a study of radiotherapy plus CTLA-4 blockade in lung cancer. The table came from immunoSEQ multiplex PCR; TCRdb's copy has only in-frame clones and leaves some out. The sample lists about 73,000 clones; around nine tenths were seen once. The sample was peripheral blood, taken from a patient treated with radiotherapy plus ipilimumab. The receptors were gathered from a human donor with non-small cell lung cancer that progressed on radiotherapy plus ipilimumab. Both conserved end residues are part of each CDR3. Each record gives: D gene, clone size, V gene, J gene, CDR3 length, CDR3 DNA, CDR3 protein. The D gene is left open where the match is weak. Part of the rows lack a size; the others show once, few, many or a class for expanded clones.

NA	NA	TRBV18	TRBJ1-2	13	TGTGCCAGCTCACCACCAGTAAACTATGGCTACACCTTC	CASSPPVNYGYTF
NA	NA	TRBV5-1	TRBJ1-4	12	TGCGCCAGCAGGGAAGGGAATGAAAAACTGTTTTTT	CASREGNEKLFF
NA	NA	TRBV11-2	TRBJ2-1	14	TGTGCCACCAGCTTAGACGCGGGTTACAATGAGCAGTTCTTC	CATSLDAGYNEQFF
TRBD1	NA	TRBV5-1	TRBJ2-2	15	TGCGCCAGCAGCCCTAACGAGGGGGCGGCCGGGGAGCTGTTTTTT	CASSPNEGAAGELFF
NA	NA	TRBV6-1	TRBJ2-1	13	TGTGCCAGCAGTGAAGTGGAGAACAATGAGCAGTTCTTC	CASSEVENNEQFF
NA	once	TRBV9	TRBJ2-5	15	TGTGCCAGCAGCGTAGAGCCGGGATTACAAGAGACCCAGTACTTC	CASSVEPGLQETQYF
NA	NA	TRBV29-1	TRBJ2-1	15	TGCAGCGTTGAAGGGCGAAGGAGCTCCTACAATGAGCAGTTCTTC	CSVEGRRSSYNEQFF
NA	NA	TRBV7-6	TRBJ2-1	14	TGTGCCAGCGTCGCTTTAGCGGAACACAATGAGCAGTTCTTC	CASVALAEHNEQFF
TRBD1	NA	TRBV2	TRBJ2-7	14	TGTGCCAGCAAGCCCGGACAGGGCTCCTACGAGCAGTACTTC	CASKPGQGSYEQYF
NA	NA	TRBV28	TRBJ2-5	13	TGTGCCAGCAGTCGGGGACTGGCAGGGGCCCAGTACTTC	CASSRGLAGAQYF
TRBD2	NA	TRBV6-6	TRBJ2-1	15	TGTGCCAGCGGCCGAGGCACTAGCGGGACCCATGAGCAGTTCTTC	CASGRGTSGTHEQFF
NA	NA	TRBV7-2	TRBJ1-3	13	TGTGCCAGCAGCACCAACGGCGTTGGCACCATATATTTT	CASSTNGVGTIYF
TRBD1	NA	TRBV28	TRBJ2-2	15	TGTGCCAGCAGCCGACAGGGGTTGTACACCGGGGAGCTGTTTTTT	CASSRQGLYTGELFF
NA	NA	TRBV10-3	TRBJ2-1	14	TGTGCCATCAGTGAGTCTACAGCCAAGAATGAGCAGTTCTTC	CAISESTAKNEQFF
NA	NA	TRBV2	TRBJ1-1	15	TGTGCCAGCAGTGAAGTCGGGGTTGGGAACACTGAAGCTTTCTTT	CASSEVGVGNTEAFF
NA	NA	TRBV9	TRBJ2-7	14	TGTGCCAGCAGCGTAGATGGTACATTTTACGAGCAGTACTTC	CASSVDGTFYEQYF
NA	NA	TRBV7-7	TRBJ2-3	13	TGTGCTAGCAGCTTAGACAGCACAGATACGCAGTATTTT	CASSLDSTDTQYF
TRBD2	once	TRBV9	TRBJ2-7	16	TGTGCCAGCAGCGTAGCAGCGTCTAGCGGGGTCTACGAGCAGTACTTC	CASSVAASSGVYEQYF
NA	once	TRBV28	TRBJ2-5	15	TGTGCCAGCAGTTTATGGGCTGATTTCCAAGAGACCCAGTACTTC	CASSLWADFQETQYF
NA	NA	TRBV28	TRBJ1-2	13	TGTGCCAGCATCTCACAGGCCAACTATGGCTACACCTTC	CASISQANYGYTF
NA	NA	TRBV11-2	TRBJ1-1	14	TGTGCCAGCAGCTTAGTCCGTAGTGGCACTGAAGCTTTCTTT	CASSLVRSGTEAFF
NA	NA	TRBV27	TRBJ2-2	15	TGTGCCAGCAGCCGCCGGGCCGCAAACACCGGGGAGCTGTTTTTT	CASSRRAANTGELFF
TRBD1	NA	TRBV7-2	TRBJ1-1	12	TGTGCCAGCAGCTTTACAGGGGGAATGGCTTTCTTT	CASSFTGGMAFF
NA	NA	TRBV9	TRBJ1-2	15	TGTGCCAGCAGCCCGGATCTACAAGGAACCTATGGCTACACCTTC	CASSPDLQGTYGYTF
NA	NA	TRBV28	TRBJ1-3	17	TGTGCCAGCAGTTCCCCCTGGGAGGGAAGCACTGGAAACACCATATATTTT	CASSSPWEGSTGNTIYF
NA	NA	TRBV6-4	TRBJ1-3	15	TGTGCCAGCCTTGGTCAGGTGTTCTCTGGAAACACCATATATTTT	CASLGQVFSGNTIYF
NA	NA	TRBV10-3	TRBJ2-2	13	TGTGCCATCAGTGGAGCTAGCGCCGGGGAGCTGTTTTTT	CAISGASAGELFF
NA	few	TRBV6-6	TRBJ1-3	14	TGTGCCAGCAGTTTACCTCAGCCCGGAAACACCATATATTTT	CASSLPQPGNTIYF
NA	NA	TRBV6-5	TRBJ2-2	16	TGTGCCAGCAGTTACAGCTGGAGGAAGAACACCGGGGAGCTGTTTTTT	CASSYSWRKNTGELFF
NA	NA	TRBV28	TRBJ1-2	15	TGTGCCAGCAGTTTGGACACCTTAGCTAACTATGGCTACACCTTC	CASSLDTLANYGYTF
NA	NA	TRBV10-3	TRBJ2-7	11	TGTGCCATCAATGGGGGGTCCGAGCAGTACTTC	CAINGGSEQYF
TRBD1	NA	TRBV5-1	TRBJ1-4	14	TGCGCCAGCAGCCACCGGGACAGGGATGAAAAACTGTTTTTT	CASSHRDRDEKLFF
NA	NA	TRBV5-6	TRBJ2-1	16	TGTGCCAGCAGCCGCTATGAAACAGGTTCCTACAATGAGCAGTTCTTC	CASSRYETGSYNEQFF
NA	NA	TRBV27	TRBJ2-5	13	TGTGCCAGCAGTTTGGGCGGCCCAGAGACCCAGTACTTC	CASSLGGPETQYF
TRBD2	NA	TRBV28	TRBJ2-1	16	TGTGCCAGCAGTGAATATCGGGAGGGCCATTACAGAGAGCAGTTCTTC	CASSEYREGHYREQFF
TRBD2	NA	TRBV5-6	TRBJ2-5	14	TGTGCCAGCAGCGGACTAGCGGGAGTGGAGACCCAGTACTTC	CASSGLAGVETQYF
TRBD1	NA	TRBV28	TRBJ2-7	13	TGTGCCAGCTTCCGACAGGGACCCTACGAGCAGTACTTC	CASFRQGPYEQYF
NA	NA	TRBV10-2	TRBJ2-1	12	TGCGCCAGCAGTGAGGTTGGCGGTGAGCAGTTCTTC	CASSEVGGEQFF
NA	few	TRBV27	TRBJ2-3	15	TGTGCCAGCAGTCTCTATAGCAGCATCCCAGATACGCAGTATTTT	CASSLYSSIPDTQYF
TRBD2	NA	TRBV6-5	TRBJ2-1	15	TGTGCCAGCAGAAAGACCGGGACTAGATTTTCTGAGCAGTTCTTC	CASRKTGTRFSEQFF
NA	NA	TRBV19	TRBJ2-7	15	TGTGCCAGTAGTACAACCGGGACGTTAATCTACGAGCAGTACTTC	CASSTTGTLIYEQYF
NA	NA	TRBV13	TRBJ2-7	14	TGTGCCAGCAGCTTCCGGGACTTGGAAGCCGAGCAGTACTTC	CASSFRDLEAEQYF
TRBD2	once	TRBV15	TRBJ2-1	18	TGTGCCACCAGCAGAGATTGGTTGAGGACTAGGACCCACAATGAGCAGTTCTTC	CATSRDWLRTRTHNEQFF
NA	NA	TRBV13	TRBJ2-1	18	TGTGCCAGCAGCTTAGCGATGAGTGACGGGAGCTTCTACAATGAGCAGTTCTTC	CASSLAMSDGSFYNEQFF
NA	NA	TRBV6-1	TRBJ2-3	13	TGTGCCAGCGGGCTGGGGGGTACAGATACGCAGTATTTT	CASGLGGTDTQYF
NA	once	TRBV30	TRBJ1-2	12	TGTGCCTGGAGTGTACGAGCCTATGGCTACACCTTC	CAWSVRAYGYTF
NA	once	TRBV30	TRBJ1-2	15	TGTGCCTGGAGTGTCCTAATAAGACAGAACTATGGCTACACCTTC	CAWSVLIRQNYGYTF
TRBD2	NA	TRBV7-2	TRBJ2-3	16	TGTGCCAGCAGCACCCGACTAGCGGGAGGGGCAGATACGCAGTATTTT	CASSTRLAGGADTQYF
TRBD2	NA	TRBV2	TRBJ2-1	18	TGTGCCAGCAGTGACCCCGTGGACTTAGCGGGAGTGTACAATGAGCAGTTCTTC	CASSDPVDLAGVYNEQFF
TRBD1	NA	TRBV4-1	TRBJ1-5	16	TGCGCCAGCAGCCACGGGACAGGGGGCGACAATCAGCCCCAGCATTTT	CASSHGTGGDNQPQHF
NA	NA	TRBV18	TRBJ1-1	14	TGTGCCAGCTCACGCACCTGGGGGGACACTGAAGCTTTCTTT	CASSRTWGDTEAFF
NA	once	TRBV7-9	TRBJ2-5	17	TGTGCCAGCAGCGTCGACTATAAACAGGGCTTCCAAGAGACCCAGTACTTC	CASSVDYKQGFQETQYF
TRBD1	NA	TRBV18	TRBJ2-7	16	TGTGCCAGCTCACCACGAGACAGGGCCCTTAGCTACGAGCAGTACTTC	CASSPRDRALSYEQYF
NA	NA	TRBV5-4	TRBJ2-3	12	TGTGCCAGCAGCTCAAGCGCAGATACGCAGTATTTT	CASSSSADTQYF
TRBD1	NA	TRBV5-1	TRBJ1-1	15	TGCGCCAGCAGCTTGGGGAGGACAGGGAACACTGAAGCTTTCTTT	CASSLGRTGNTEAFF